This T cell receptor beta chain was found in a study of cytomegalovirus exposure and HLA in healthy donors. The study, taken as a whole, reports: TCR beta V- and J-gene trimming, according to a later analysis, was linked to a missense DCLRE1C variant. A reported reduction in N-insertions relative to the approximately 670-donor mean was seen in an Asian-associated ancestry cluster in a later analysis. A highly shared variant cluster was judged a likely technical artifact.

The V and J ends lost 2 bases and 6 bases, in that order; junction bases with no gene match: 3. Germline CDR1 reads MGHDK; CDR2 reads SYGVNS. This CDR3 spans 14 amino acids. The PCR had 60 Vbeta and 13 Jbeta primers. Only in-frame clones appear in the TCRdb table, and some are missing; sequencing was by immunoSEQ multiplex PCR. Of 150,000 to 200,000 clones detected, roughly 80% appear once; the ten largest clones hold under 7%. A remark on this clone: Its specificity is unknown.

Material for sequencing was PBMCs. The origin of this receptor is a woman in her 30s in good health and CMV-seropositive. V is TRBV25-1 and J is TRBJ2-2, with TRBD1 matching 7 bases. The CDR3 protein is CASSERGLPGELFF. CDR3 DNA: TGTGCCAGCAGTGAAAGGGGGCTCCCCGGGGAGCTGTTTTTT.